The sequence of this TCR beta chain was determined in a study of CD8 T cells in ankylosing spondylitis (dated by TCRdb to the late 2010s). As for the study more broadly: The study set out to find disease-linked TCR variants by profiling T cell receptor beta repertoires in ankylosing spondylitis patients and healthy donors. The whole study cohort included about a hundred healthy donors and 25 ankylosing spondylitis patients. Peripheral blood was sampled, and synovial fluid was also collected from ankylosing spondylitis patients. Results and caveats for the whole study, not just this receptor: Blood from ankylosing spondylitis patients appeared to be characterized by a TCR beta motif composed of eight highly homologous amino acid variants. Some motif variants had previously been reported in the synovial fluid and blood of reactive arthritis patients, which suggests shared mechanisms of disease initiation. Significant enrichment of the disease-linked clones was reported in matched synovial fluid samples from ankylosing spondylitis patients. A CD8+ phenotype was shown by the disease-linked clones, which were found at relatively low frequencies in peripheral blood.

The CDR3 starts with the cysteine, ends with the phenylalanine, and has 11 residues. Left in the record is the CDR3 DNA by itself, 33 bases read in frame from the first base. V lost 5 bases and J lost 9 bases, and the count of bases not matched to a germline gene is 3. From the germline V gene, CDR1 is SGHAT and CDR2 is FQNNGV. The run used an Illumina HiSeq 2500. Quantitative 5'-RACE with molecular barcodes was the method used to prepare the TCR beta libraries. The authors' pipeline ran thus. Disease-linked TCR variants were identified with a new computational method built on a probabilistic model of VDJ rearrangement. TCRdb cleaned the public reads at Q25 with fastp, built clones with MiXCR and kept in-frame beta chains. For every CDR3 protein sequence, its rows merge into one entry that carries the most common genes and DNA. Here the V and J calls rest on TCRdb's processing, not on the authors' analysis. Here the sample has roughly 450,000 distinct CDR3 sequences; roughly 25% occur a single time. About 0.92% of the sample is held by the ten biggest clonotypes.

With respect to this clonotype: What this receptor recognizes is not known. Base quality data are lacking; no much larger clone is found one base away.

Sequences were obtained from blood, either unsorted or a sorted T cell fraction (not recorded which). The TCR comes from a male donor with ankylosing spondylitis. The chain was built from TRBV11-2 and TRBJ2-5, and TRBD2 aligns with 7 junction nucleotides. Here the CDR3 is given as CASSPGRAQYF. The bases read TGTGCCAGCAGCCCTGGGAGGGCCCAGTACTTC.